This record looks at one TCR beta chain sequence and its context. Antigen: not known. The source of the sample is a study of regulatory T cells in long-lasting Graves disease. The overall study: It was over 5 years of antithyroid drugs, with positive TSH receptor antibodies, that meant persistent Graves' disease.

Described time point: persistent/refractory GD, antithyroid drugs over 5 years with positive TRAb. RNA extracted from PBMCs served as the sequencing template. The CDR3 contains 17 residues. With 2 bases removed from V and 3 bases from J, the gap between germline ends came to 20 bases. Germline V gene sequence: CDR1 SGHTA, CDR2 FQGNSA. In building TCR beta libraries, iRepertoire HTBI primers were used together with Arm-PCR of CDR3 regions. In TCRdb, the multiplex PCR reads were re-called with MiXCR into one record per CDR3 protein. Counted here are about 430,000 distinct CDR3 sequences, around 20% occurring once; the ten biggest clones make up roughly 13%. General study results and limits: TCR diversity was lower in persistent Graves' patients (versus newly diagnosed ones). Under persistent disease, TRBV28, TRBJ1-2 and TRBJ2-5 were used preferentially. A greater number of public clonotypes (approximately 2,500) was shared by persistent patients than by new patients (roughly 930).

V gene TRBV7-2 combines with J gene TRBJ2-7, with D tentatively TRBD2 (6 bases). The sequence was collected from a female donor with Graves disease. The sample consisted of peripheral blood mononuclear cells (PBMCs), taken when the disease was refractory, from a patient treated with antithyroid drugs. Here the CDR3 reads CASSLSRAASAYYEQYF. The CDR3 DNA is TGTGCCAGCAGCTTAAGCCGGGCGGCTAGCGCCTACTACGAGCAGTACTTC.